This passage covers 11 T cell receptor beta chains from one sample sequenced in a study of cytomegalovirus exposure and HLA in healthy donors. Use of 60 Vbeta and 13 Jbeta primers characterized the PCR. Assay: immunoSEQ multiplex PCR; the TCRdb copy retains only in-frame clones and omits some. The table lists roughly 150,000 clones, 55% to 70% of them singletons. Sequencing was done on a sample of PBMCs. These receptors came from a woman in her thirties in good health and CMV-seropositive.

This sequence joins TRBV2 and TRBJ2-1; 10 nucleotides align to TRBD2. With 7 bases clipped from V and 10 bases from J, the junction kept 19 bases outside the gene matches. The CDR3 extends over 17 amino acids. Germline CDR1 is SNHLY and CDR2 is FYNNEI. The CDR3 DNA sequence: TGTGCCAGCAACCCTCACCGTCAGGTAGCGGGAGGAGGGGAGCAGTTCTTC. It is translated as CASNPHRQVAGGGEQFF.

This clone was counted between two and nine times. The rearrangement links TRBV5-8 to TRBJ1-1, with a tentative D call TRBD1 (6 bases). The CDR3 runs 14 residues. Between the trimmed V and J ends, which lost 6 bases and 7 bases, there was a span of 19 bases. The V gene's germline CDR1 is SGHTS and CDR2 YDEGEE. CDR3 nucleotides: TGTGCCAGCACTATTGCGAGGGGAGGGGGTGAAGCTTTCTTT. This encodes CASTIARGGGEAFF.

The rearrangement joins TRBV4-1 to TRBJ1-4; D is perhaps TRBD1 (5 bases). This CDR3 has 16 amino acids. Germline assignment: CDR1 MGHRA and CDR2 YSYEKL. V was cut by 0 bases and J by 7 bases, with 15 bases left in between. The DNA of the CDR3 is TGCGCCAGCAGCCAAGATTCGGGGGTTCCGGGTGAAAAACTGTTTTTT. Its translation: CASSQDSGVPGEKLFF.

V is TRBV7-2 and J is TRBJ1-2; D is ambiguous. CDR1 is SGHTA, CDR2 FQGNSA, per germline. V gave up 4 bases and J gave up 7 bases, with 13 bases separating them. The length of the CDR3 is 13 residues. In DNA, the CDR3 is TGTGCCAGCAGCTCCCAAGCGGTTTCTGGCTACACCTTC. Translating it yields CASSSQAVSGYTF.

J is TRBJ2-2 and V is TRBV11-3; weak D call: TRBD1 (6 bases). CDR1 and CDR2 from the germline V gene are SGHNT and YENEEA. The CDR3 has 16 residues. The V and J ends lost 2 bases and 2 bases respectively, with 12 bases between them. The CDR3 is CASSLSPGVNTGELFF. As DNA, the CDR3 is TGTGCCAGCAGCTTATCCCCAGGGGTTAACACCGGGGAGCTGTTTTTT.

This clone turned up a few times. As DNA, the CDR3 is TGCGCCAGCAGCTTGAATTTTCAGGGCGGCTATGAAAAACTGTTTTTT. It codes for CASSLNFQGGYEKLFF. The chain employs TRBV5-1 and TRBJ1-4; maybe TRBD1 (5 bases). The CDR3 extends over 16 amino acids. The germline V gene has CDR1 SGHRS and CDR2 YFSETQ. V was pared by 1 base and J by 6 bases, with 16 bases between.

This chain joins TRBV2 and TRBJ1-2, with 7 bases that match TRBD1. This CDR3 has 14 residues. Germline V gene lookup returns CDR1 SNHLY and CDR2 FYNNEI. The V gene end was trimmed by 6 bases and the J gene end by 4 bases; junction bases not matched to a gene: 8. CDR3 DNA sequence: TGTGCCAGCAGCCTTGGACAGGCGGGCTATGGCTACACCTTC. Its protein product is CASSLGQAGYGYTF.

V and J are TRBV4-2 and TRBJ2-3; 9 bases line up with TRBD2. V dropped 0 bases and J dropped 9; count of bases not matched to a gene: 7. Looked up from germline, CDR1 is LGHNA and CDR2 is YNFKEQ. The CDR3 totals 15 residues. CDR3 nucleotide sequence: TGTGCCAGCAGCCAAGATATGGGACTAGCCTTCACGCAGTATTTT. Its protein product is CASSQDMGLAFTQYF.

The J gene is TRBJ1-2, the V gene TRBV27, with D uncertain. Germline V gene lookup returns CDR1 MNHEY and CDR2 SMNVEV (reference sequence). With 8 bases removed from V and 5 bases from J, the gap between germline ends came to 24 bases. CDR3 length equals 16 residues. The CDR3 spells CASGTIRHRGGYGYTF. The CDR3 nucleotides read TGTGCCAGCGGCACTATTCGCCACAGAGGAGGGTATGGCTACACCTTC.

Notes on this clone: This CDR3 is also generated by other DNA sequences in the sample. The chain couples TRBV29-1 to TRBJ1-1; D is unresolved. CDR1 and CDR2 from the germline V gene are SQVTM and ANQGSEA. The CDR3 runs 12 residues. Trimming removed 3 bases at V and 11 bases at J, with 16 bases between. CDR3: CSVEVRRNEAFF. CDR3 coding DNA: TGCAGCGTTGAGGTTCGGCGGAATGAGGCTTTCTTT.

The V and J genes are TRBV4-1 and TRBJ1-2; 8 bases are a match to TRBD1. Germline CDR1 reads MGHRA; CDR2 reads YSYEKL. The CDR3 has 14 residues. The V segment lost 3 bases and the J segment 7 bases; nucleotides outside the gene matches: 7. CDR3 loop: CASSHGQGQRGYTF. The CDR3 DNA follows: TGCGCCAGCAGCCACGGACAGGGACAGCGTGGCTACACCTTC.